A selection of T cell receptor beta chains follows, all from one sample in a study of shared clonotypes between healthy human individuals. Produced via immunoSEQ multiplex PCR; TCRdb's table is partial and in-frame only. Found here are approximately 340,000 clones, around 67% of them singletons; the top ten hold 10%. Sequencing was performed on memory CD4+ T cells sorted from blood. The receptors here all came from a man in his thirties or forties in good health. CDR3s include the opening cysteine and the closing phenylalanine or tryptophan. Fields, in order: J gene, clone size, D gene, V gene, CDR3 protein, CDR3 DNA. The D gene is left open where the match is weak. Rows may omit the clone size; those that give it use once, few, many or a size class.

TRBJ2-7 | - | - | TRBV6-1 | CASSDTGSSTSYEQYF | TGTGCCAGCAGTGACACAGGGTCCTCGACCTCCTACGAGCAGTACTTC
TRBJ2-5 | - | - | TRBV7-9 | CASSGGLKETQYF | TGTGCCAGCAGCGGCGGGCTGAAAGAGACCCAGTACTTC
TRBJ2-7 | - | TRBD2 | TRBV9 | CASSPLAGHTYEQYF | TGTGCCAGCAGCCCCCTAGCGGGCCATACCTACGAGCAGTACTTC
TRBJ2-7 | once | - | TRBV6-5 | CASSLSPHLEQYF | TGTGCCAGCAGTCTATCACCCCACCTCGAGCAGTACTTC
TRBJ2-4 | - | - | TRBV5-1 | CASSTQPQGANIQYF | TGCGCCAGCAGCACACAGCCCCAGGGAGCTAACATTCAGTACTTC
TRBJ2-1 | - | TRBD2 | TRBV15 | CATSRDPPGASGTNNEQFF | TGTGCCACCAGCAGAGATCCACCCGGCGCTAGCGGGACTAACAATGAGCAGTTCTTC
TRBJ2-7 | - | - | TRBV9 | CASSVEVAGEQYF | TGTGCCAGCAGCGTAGAGGTTGCAGGCGAGCAGTACTTC
TRBJ1-4 | few | TRBD1 | TRBV4-1 | CASSQVRQGNVHQKLFF | TGCGCCAGCAGCCAAGTGAGACAGGGGAATGTGCATCAAAAACTGTTTTTT
TRBJ2-4 | - | - | TRBV10-2 | CASSDPIFGLQNIQYF | TGCGCCAGCAGTGATCCAATATTCGGACTACAAAACATTCAGTACTTC
TRBJ1-2 | - | TRBD1 | TRBV25-1 | CASSTAGTDLSYTF | TGTGCCAGCAGTACGGCCGGGACAGATCTATCCTACACCTTC
TRBJ2-7 | - | TRBD2 | TRBV19 | CASSIEAGVGHEQYF | TGTGCCAGTAGTATTGAAGCGGGAGTGGGCCACGAGCAGTACTTC
TRBJ1-4 | - | - | TRBV11-2 | CASRLDLVANEKLFF | TGTGCCAGCCGGCTCGACTTAGTAGCTAATGAAAAACTGTTTTTT
TRBJ2-7 | - | TRBD1 | TRBV6-1 | CASIGTGPSYEQYF | TGTGCCAGCATAGGGACAGGGCCTTCCTACGAGCAGTACTTC
TRBJ2-1 | - | TRBD2 | TRBV4-1 | CASSQVVAGGPKFF | TGCGCCAGCAGCCAAGTGGTAGCGGGAGGGCCGAAGTTCTTC
TRBJ2-7 | - | - | TRBV7-8 | CASSLAPTYEQYF | TGTGCCAGCAGCTTAGCCCCGACCTACGAGCAGTACTTC
TRBJ2-7 | - | TRBD1 | TRBV10-2 | CASTRDRTYEQYF | TGCGCCAGCACGCGGGACAGGACCTACGAGCAGTACTTC
TRBJ2-7 | few | - | TRBV25-1 | CASRPGTTYEQYF | TGTGCCAGCAGGCCCGGGACAACCTACGAGCAGTACTTC
TRBJ2-3 | - | TRBD2 | TRBV10-1 | CASSEGILAGGRDTQYF | TGCGCCAGCAGTGAGGGGATCCTAGCGGGAGGGCGAGATACGCAGTATTTT
TRBJ2-7 | - | TRBD2 | TRBV11-2 | CASSLASGGRYEQYF | TGTGCCAGCAGCCTCGCGTCGGGGGGGCGGTACGAGCAGTACTTC
TRBJ2-2 | - | TRBD2 | TRBV9 | CASSAKLAGVTGELFF | TGTGCCAGCAGCGCCAAACTAGCGGGAGTTACCGGGGAGCTGTTTTTT
TRBJ1-6 | - | TRBD1 | TRBV10-3 | CAISSTGEVSPLHF | TGTGCCATCAGTTCCACAGGGGAAGTTTCACCCCTCCACTTT
TRBJ2-7 | few | - | TRBV5-1 | CASSSQGLYEQYF | TGCGCCAGCAGCTCTCAGGGGCTGTACGAGCAGTACTTC
TRBJ2-2 | once | - | TRBV6-5 | CASRKGLASGELFF | TGTGCCAGCAGGAAAGGGCTAGCCTCCGGGGAGCTGTTTTTT
TRBJ2-7 | - | TRBD1 | TRBV18 | CASSPRVPGQGAYEQYF | TGTGCCAGCTCACCAAGAGTACCGGGACAGGGGGCTTACGAGCAGTACTTC
TRBJ2-5 | - | TRBD1 | TRBV5-1 | CASSPTGVQETQYF | TGCGCCAGCAGCCCCACAGGGGTCCAAGAGACCCAGTACTTC
TRBJ2-1 | - | TRBD2 | TRBV18 | CASSPPGGSSYNEQFF | TGTGCCAGCTCACCCCCGGGAGGTAGCTCCTACAATGAGCAGTTCTTC
TRBJ2-1 | - | - | TRBV27 | CASRPVSYNEQFF | TGTGCCAGCAGACCAGTCTCCTACAATGAGCAGTTCTTC
TRBJ2-5 | - | - | TRBV6-8 | CASSAVGQETQYF | TGTGCCAGCAGTGCGGTGGGGCAAGAGACCCAGTACTTC
TRBJ2-7 | - | - | TRBV18 | CASSPPGSTSYEQYF | TGTGCCAGCTCACCACCGGGGTCTACCTCCTACGAGCAGTACTTC
TRBJ1-5 | few | - | TRBV7-2 | CASSLATVYSNQPQHF | TGTGCCAGCAGCTTAGCAACGGTATATAGCAATCAGCCCCAGCATTTT
TRBJ1-2 | - | - | TRBV6-1 | CASSEDRNYGYTF | TGTGCCAGCAGTGAGGACCGTAACTATGGCTACACCTTC
TRBJ2-7 | once | - | TRBV4-3 | CASSQDVPGPRRDSSYEQYF | TGCGCCAGCAGCCAAGATGTTCCAGGTCCTCGTCGGGATAGCTCCTACGAGCAGTACTTC
TRBJ2-5 | - | - | TRBV25-1 | CASSRGGGKEETQYF | TGTGCCAGCAGTAGAGGTGGGGGCAAGGAAGAGACCCAGTACTTC
TRBJ2-2 | few | - | TRBV7-9 | CASSFSSGELFF | TGTGCCAGCAGCTTCTCTAGCGGGGAGCTGTTTTTT
TRBJ2-1 | - | - | TRBV7-6 | CASSPWDGYNEQFF | TGTGCCAGCAGCCCTTGGGACGGCTACAATGAGCAGTTCTTC
TRBJ2-3 | few | - | TRBV6-5 | CASRRQTSTDTQYF | TGTGCCAGCAGACGACAGACTAGCACAGATACGCAGTATTTT
TRBJ1-3 | once | - | TRBV7-2 | CASSLQGTGNTIYF | TGTGCCAGCAGCTTACAGGGGACTGGAAACACCATATATTTT
TRBJ1-5 | many | - | TRBV2 | CASRRDSNQPQHF | TGTGCCAGCCGCCGGGATAGCAATCAGCCCCAGCATTTT
TRBJ2-4 | - | TRBD2 | TRBV10-3 | CAISGGSGGRVGIQYF | TGTGCCATCAGTGGGGGGAGCGGCGGGAGAGTAGGCATTCAGTACTTC
TRBJ1-2 | few | TRBD1 | TRBV29-1 | CSVGGTGLGRSGYTF | TGCAGCGTTGGTGGGACAGGTTTGGGGCGGAGCGGCTACACCTTC